This passage covers 25 T cell receptor beta chains from one sample sequenced in a study of low-dose radiotherapy and immunotherapy resistance in tumors. Noted time point: before trial treatment. Both TCRalpha and TCRbeta chains were reverse transcribed with V-gene-specific primers. The authors ran 15 to 25 PCR cycles to amplify TCRs with a constant-region primer and V-primer adapter. TCRdb fed the reads into MiXCR, producing one record per CDR3 protein. Here the sample spans tens of thousands of distinct CDR3 sequences, roughly a sixth being singletons. Sequenced here: PBMCs, sampled before treatment. Receptors were obtained from a male donor with prostate cancer.

This clonotype was observed many times. V and J are TRBV4-1 and TRBJ1-1; D possibly corresponds to TRBD1 (5 bases). The CDR3 length is 15 residues. The V end lost 5 bases, the J end lost 1 base, and 14 bases lay between the germline ends. CDR1 is MGHRA and CDR2 is YSYEKL in the germline V gene. The CDR3, as DNA: TGCGCCAGCAGCATTCCGGGACGGCCGAACACTGAAGCTTTCTTT. This gives the protein CASSIPGRPNTEAFF.

Note on this clonotype: With a far larger clone one base away, a read error is the likely cause. Here the CDR3 omits its conserved ending phenylalanine or tryptophan, so a read error is the likely source. The chain employs TRBV6-1 and TRBJ2-2; TRBD1 aligns across 9 bases. The trim removed 7 bases at V and 6 bases at J, leaving 6 bases unmatched. The CDR3 is 14 amino acids. The V gene's germline CDR1 is MNHNS and CDR2 SASEGT. CDR3 protein: CASTFRQGAGELFL. CDR3 coding DNA: TGTGCCAGCACCTTCCGACAGGGGGCCGGGGAGCTGTTTCTT.

The rearrangement uses TRBV2 and TRBJ2-5; D remains ambiguous. The end of the DNA fits TRBJ2-7 better, so the J call may be wrong. Germline lookup yields CDR1 SNHLY and CDR2 FYNNEI. This CDR3 is built from 14 residues. CDR3 sequence reads: CASSEAADLSEQYF. The CDR3 DNA follows: TGTGCCAGCAGTGAAGCGGCAGATCTATCCGAGCAGTACTTC.

There are a few counts of this clonotype. The rearrangement joins TRBV4-2 to TRBJ2-5; D not certain. With 4 bases removed from V and 5 bases from J, the gap between germline ends came to 11 bases. In germline, CDR1 is LGHNA, CDR2 YNFKEQ. The CDR3 runs to 13 residues. The CDR3 sequence: CASSPAVRETQYF. DNA of the CDR3: TGTGCCAGCAGCCCGGCAGTACGGGAGACCCAGTACTTC.

This rearrangement joins TRBV5-6 to TRBJ2-2; a possible D gene is TRBD1 (6 bases). From germline, CDR1 is SGHDT and CDR2 YYEEEE. The CDR3 spans 15 residues. Trimming left V 2 bases short and J 2 bases short, with 10 bases between. The CDR3 loop reads CASSLVGHNTGELFF. CDR3 bases: TGTGCCAGCAGCTTAGTGGGACACAACACCGGGGAGCTGTTTTTT.

The CDR3 loop reads CASSLTLEETQYF. CDR3 sequence (DNA): TGTGCCAGCAGCTTAACGTTGGAGGAGACCCAGTACTTC. J is TRBJ2-5 and V is TRBV13; D is uncertain. The V gene's germline CDR1 is PRHDT and CDR2 FYEKMQ (reference sequence). The CDR3 is 13 amino acids. The V end lost 2 bases, the J end lost 5 bases, and 9 bases lay between the germline ends. Based on the CDR3 plus reference TRBV13 and TRBJ2-5, the full variable domain is AAGVIQSPRHLIKEKRETATLKCYPIPRHDTVYWYQQGPGQDPQFLISFYEKMQSDKGSIPDRFSAQQFSDYHSELNMSSLELGDSALYFCASSLTLEETQYFGPGTRLLVL.

This clonotype was seen a handful of times. The V call is TRBV4-2, the J call TRBJ2-1, with 10 bases lining up with TRBD2. The V and J ends lost 5 bases and 5 bases, in that order; junction bases with no gene match: 9. Germline V gene data show CDR1 as LGHNA and CDR2 as YNFKEQ. The length of the CDR3 is 16 residues. CDR3 protein: CASSDLSGGRDNEQFF. CDR3 nucleotide sequence: TGTGCCAGCAGCGATCTTAGCGGGGGGAGGGACAATGAGCAGTTCTTC.

Only a few counts were recorded for this clonotype. The chain is built from TRBV15 and TRBJ2-3, with 10 bases identical to TRBD2. V gave up 6 bases and J gave up 4 bases; unmatched junction bases: 10. The CDR3 totals 16 residues. Germline CDR1 reads LNHNV; CDR2 reads YYDKDF (reference sequence). CDR3 region: CATRPGKRGGPDTQYF. The DNA of the CDR3 is TGTGCCACCAGACCGGGAAAGCGGGGGGGCCCAGATACGCAGTATTTT.

In the case of this clonotype: Being one base from a much bigger clone, this may be a read error. The chain joins TRBV25-1 to TRBJ2-5; tentatively, D is TRBD1 or TRBD2 (5 bases each). CDR3 length: 10 amino acids. Germline CDR1 is MGHDK and CDR2 is SYGVNS. The CDR3 protein is CASGGEIQYF. The CDR3 coding sequence is TGTGCCAGCGGGGGAGAGATCCAGTACTTC. The complete variable domain, with remaining parts taken from reference TRBV25-1 and TRBJ2-5, reads EADIYQTPRYLVIGTGKKITLECSQTMGHDKMYWYQQDPGMELHLIHYSYGVNSTEKGDLSSESTVSRIRTEHFPLTLESARPSHTSQYLCASGGEIQYFGPGTRLLVL.

This clonotype was seen ten or more times. The genes are TRBV13 and TRBJ2-5; 10 bases map to TRBD1. From germline, CDR1 is PRHDT and CDR2 FYEKMQ (reference sequence). The CDR3 consists of 14 residues. J lost 5 bases, V lost 5 bases, and 5 bases had no gene match. CDR3 residues: CASSRGQGGETQYF. The CDR3 bases are TGTGCCAGCAGCCGTGGACAGGGGGGGGAGACCCAGTACTTC.

This clonotype has ten or more counts. The chain uses TRBV12-3 or TRBV12-4 and TRBJ1-5; 7 bases match TRBD1. V shed 3 bases and J 0 bases; nucleotides not matched to a gene: 5. The CDR3 extends over 16 amino acids. The CDR3 nucleotides read TGTGCCAGCAGTTTTACAGGGGATAATAGCAATCAGCCCCAGCATTTT. It encodes CASSFTGDNSNQPQHF.

The table lists this clonotype with a few counts. The gene calls are TRBV23-1 and TRBJ1-5, with a tentative D call TRBD1 (5 bases). TRBV23-1 is annotated as an ORF whose role is uncertain. V lost 4 bases and J lost 7, with 14 bases in between. The CDR3 is made up of 14 amino acids. The CDR3 loop reads CASSRGGSGQPQHF. CDR3 DNA sequence: TGCGCCAGCAGTCGGGGGGGTTCTGGGCAGCCCCAGCATTTT.

V and J are TRBV6-2 or TRBV6-3 and TRBJ1-2, with D uncertain. The V end lost 2 bases, the J end lost 8 bases, and 9 bases lay between the germline ends. Per the germline V gene, CDR1 is MNHEY and CDR2 is SVGEGT. The CDR3 spans 12 residues. This CDR3 reads CASSYDGQGYTF. The CDR3 bases are TGTGCCAGCAGTTACGACGGTCAAGGCTACACCTTC.

This clonotype was seen repeatedly, ten times or more. This chain links TRBV20-1 with TRBJ1-1; the D is unclear. Trimming removed 6 bases at V and 2 bases at J, with 7 bases between. The germline gives CDR1 DFQATT, CDR2 SNEGSKA (reference sequence). The CDR3 length is 11 residues. CDR3 loop: CSAPINTEAFF. In DNA form, the CDR3 reads TGCAGTGCCCCGATAAACACTGAAGCTTTCTTT.

This chain links TRBV7-8 with TRBJ2-7; D remains unclear. The V and J ends lost 4 bases and 2 bases respectively, with 15 bases between them. The CDR3 length is 15 residues. Looked up from germline, CDR1 is SGHVS and CDR2 is FQNEAQ. The CDR3 here is CASSSGRLGPYEQYF. CDR3 nucleotides: TGTGCCAGCAGCTCCGGCCGCCTGGGTCCCTACGAGCAGTACTTC.

This clonotype came up many times. The V gene is TRBV6-2 or TRBV6-3, the J gene TRBJ2-7; the match to TRBD1 covers 11 bases. This CDR3 comprises 14 residues. The junction had 5 bases not matched to a gene; V was cut back by 7 bases and J by 3 bases. Germline CDR1 is MNHEY and CDR2 is SVGEGT. The CDR3 bases are TGTGCCAGCACCATAGGGACAGGGGGCTACGAGCAGTACTTC. Translating it yields CASTIGTGGYEQYF.

This clonotype was observed at least ten times. The chain carries TRBV7-9 and TRBJ2-5; 11 bases align to TRBD1. V lost 2 bases, J lost 5 bases, and 13 bases stayed unmatched. Germline V gene data show CDR1 as SEHNR and CDR2 as FQNEAQ (reference sequence). This CDR3 is built from 18 residues. The CDR3 here is CASSLPIFRTGGRETQYF. In nucleotides, the CDR3 is TGTGCCAGCAGCTTACCGATATTCCGGACAGGGGGCCGGGAGACCCAGTACTTC. Full variable domain (missing parts from reference TRBV7-9 and TRBJ2-5): DTGVSQNPRHKITKRGQNVTFRCDPISEHNRLYWYRQTLGQGPEFLTYFQNEAQLEKSRLLSDRFSAERPKGSFSTLEIQRTEQGDSAMYLCASSLPIFRTGGRETQYFGPGTRLLVL.

The chain carries TRBV20-1 and TRBJ1-6; D is undetermined. The CDR3 covers 16 residues. Germline V CDR1 and CDR2: DFQATT, SNEGSKA (reference sequence). V dropped 6 bases and J dropped 2 bases, with 17 bases sitting between them. CDR3 bases: TGCAGTGCCAGGCTCTTGGGCGGGACCTATAATTCACCCCTCCACTTT. This translates into CSARLLGGTYNSPLHF.

The rearrangement links TRBV13 to TRBJ1-1; no clear D. The germline V and J ends were trimmed by 5 bases and 0 bases, with 13 bases remaining between them. The CDR3 has 15 residues. Germline V gene sequence: CDR1 PRHDT, CDR2 FYEKMQ (reference sequence). The CDR3 spells CASSADSFMNTEAFF. DNA for the CDR3: TGTGCCAGCAGCGCGGATAGTTTCATGAACACTGAAGCTTTCTTT.

V and J are TRBV30 and TRBJ1-2; 7 bases map to TRBD1. Germline V gene lookup returns CDR1 GTSNPN and CDR2 SVGIG (reference sequence). The CDR3 extends over 12 amino acids. The trim removed 4 bases at V and 8 bases at J, leaving 7 bases unmatched. The CDR3 spells CAWTAGTVGYTF. CDR3 nucleotide sequence: TGTGCCTGGACTGCCGGGACAGTGGGCTACACCTTC.

In the case of this clonotype: It may be a read error: a sequence one base away is much more abundant. V gene TRBV4-1 combines with J gene TRBJ2-5, with 16 positions matching TRBD2. CDR1 is MGHRA and CDR2 is YSYEKL in the germline V gene. The CDR3 runs to 19 residues. In DNA form, the CDR3 reads TGTGCCAGCAGCCAACAGCCCCCGGGACTAGCGGGGGGGCAAGAGACCCAGAACTTC. Translation gives CASSQQPPGLAGGQETQNF.

This clonotype came up many times. The J gene is TRBJ2-5, the V gene TRBV20-1, with TRBD1 matching 7 bases. Germline V lookup: CDR1 DFQATT, CDR2 SNEGSKA (reference sequence). The ends lost 0 bases at V and 5 bases at J; junction bases unmatched: 6. The CDR3 runs to 14 residues. CDR3 protein: CSARDFFRGETQYF. Here the CDR3 DNA reads TGCAGTGCTAGAGATTTTTTCAGGGGGGAGACCCAGTACTTC.

The chain has TRBV5-8 and TRBJ2-7; D is unresolved. V gave up 2 bases and J gave up 0 bases, with 6 bases separating them. This CDR3 spans 13 amino acids. The germline CDR1 and CDR2 sequences are SGHTS and YDEGEE. Written as DNA, the CDR3 is TGTGCCAGCAGCTTTTGGGGCTCCTACGAGCAGTACTTC. Translated, it gives CASSFWGSYEQYF.

This clonotype was found many times. The genes are TRBV9 and TRBJ2-7; D not resolved. The CDR3 covers 15 residues. Germline V gives CDR1 SGDLS, CDR2 YYNGEE. Trimming cost V 0 bases and J 6 bases, with 16 bases left between them. This chain's CDR3 is CASSVGAGRVSEQYF. The CDR3 DNA sequence: TGTGCCAGCAGCGTAGGGGCAGGCCGTGTAAGCGAGCAGTACTTC.

This clonotype was recorded many times. This chain connects TRBV6-5 to TRBJ2-1; 10 nucleotides match TRBD2. After removal of 8 bases from V and 7 bases from J, the junction contained 17 bases not matched to a gene. Germline V gene sequence: CDR1 MNHEY, CDR2 SVGAGI. This CDR3 comprises 17 residues. In DNA, the CDR3 is TGTGCCAGCGGTCCCCCCAGCGGGGGGGCCCGGAGAAATGAGCAGTTCTTC. The encoded protein is CASGPPSGGARRNEQFF.